Shown below are 21 T cell receptor beta chains from a single sample sequenced in a study of human T cells and chemical hapten exposure (TCRdb year 2021). The sample's time point label is to be understood as: patch test 2, 6 weeks after DPC sensitization. The sample's treatment or condition label, in plain terms: therapeutic diphenylcyclopropenone sensitization with weekly scalp DPC. To prepare the library, RACE was applied. TCRdb names NextSeq 500 as the instrument used. Clones were called with MiXCR by TCRdb after fastp trimmed the public reads at Q25, and only in-frame beta chains were retained. Duplicate CDR3 protein sequences are folded into a single record with the most common DNA and genes. For this sample the table gives 360,000 or so distinct CDR3 sequences, of which just under 6.5% were detected only once. The leading ten clones occupy about 6% of the sample. Sequenced here: whole blood, sampled in connection with sensitization to the hapten diphenylcyclopropenone (DPC). The receptors here all came from a woman aged 18-29 years with alopecia areata. Some clones in this sample may be carry-over from other donors' samples.

The J gene is TRBJ1-2, the V gene TRBV7-2; D is unresolved. Germline V gene data show CDR1 as SGHTA and CDR2 as FQGNSA. V lost 3 bases and J lost 2, with 10 bases in between. The CDR3 is made up of 14 amino acids. The CDR3 region is CASSLAPPNYGYTF. In nucleotides, the CDR3 is TGTGCCAGCAGCTTGGCACCTCCCAACTATGGCTACACCTTC.

This clonotype showed up just a few times. The chain employs TRBV15 and TRBJ2-3; D may correspond to TRBD1 or TRBD2 (6 bases each). The germline V gene has CDR1 LNHNV and CDR2 YYDKDF (reference sequence). CDR3 length: 17 amino acids. Trimming cost V 1 base and J 4 bases, with 18 bases left between them. This CDR3 is CATSRVSWGADSDTQYF. CDR3 coding DNA: TGTGCCACCAGCAGAGTAAGCTGGGGGGCCGACTCAGATACGCAGTATTTT.

The V and J genes are TRBV19 and TRBJ2-1, with 11 bases matching TRBD2. This CDR3 region has 12 residues. Germline V lookup: CDR1 LNHDA, CDR2 SQIVND (reference sequence). With 11 bases clipped from V and 9 bases from J, the junction kept 6 bases outside the gene matches. This CDR3 reads CAGGTSGGEQFF. Written as DNA, the CDR3 is TGTGCCGGAGGGACTAGCGGAGGTGAGCAGTTCTTC. Supplemented by reference TRBV19 and TRBJ2-1, the full variable domain reads DGGITQSPKYLFRKEGQNVTLSCEQNLNHDAMYWYRQDPGQGLRLIYYSQIVNDFQKGDIAEGYSVSREKKESFPLTVTSAQKNPTAFYLCAGGTSGGEQFFGPGTRLTVL.

The chain recombines TRBV2 with TRBJ2-3, with 14 nucleotides matching TRBD2. CDR3 length: 15 amino acids. V shed 6 bases, J shed 9 bases, and the junction held 8 bases outside the gene matches. Germline lookup yields CDR1 SNHLY and CDR2 FYNNEI. The CDR3 protein is CASSGTGTSGGTQYF. CDR3 nucleotide sequence: TGTGCCAGCAGCGGGACCGGGACTAGCGGGGGAACGCAGTATTTT.

The table lists this clonotype with many counts. J is TRBJ1-1 and V is TRBV7-9; maybe TRBD1 (5 bases). This CDR3 contains 12 residues. Germline CDR1 is SEHNR and CDR2 is FQNEAQ (reference sequence). With 5 bases removed from V and 7 bases from J, the gap between germline ends came to 11 bases. The CDR3 loop is CASSPGAGEAFF. Here the CDR3 DNA reads TGTGCCAGCAGCCCTGGGGCGGGTGAAGCTTTCTTT.

Comment on this clonotype: Germline and junction disagree at one end, which may indicate a read error. V and J are TRBV20-1 and TRBJ1-1; tentatively, D is TRBD1 (6 bases). The CDR3 sequence is 12 residues long. Germline loops: CDR1 DFQATT, CDR2 SNEGSKA (reference sequence). The CDR3 region is CRLGGLNTEAFF. The CDR3 DNA reads TGCAGACTAGGGGGTTTGAACACTGAAGCCTTCTTT.

This clonotype has a handful of counts. The CDR3 loop reads CASSLGMAGSSEQYF. CDR3 in DNA: TGTGCCAGCAGCTTAGGCATGGCCGGATCGAGCGAGCAGTACTTC. This chain joins TRBV7-9 and TRBJ2-7; D gene ambiguous. V lost 1 base to trimming and J lost 6 bases, with 16 bases between them. The germline V gene has CDR1 SEHNR and CDR2 FQNEAQ (reference sequence). CDR3 length equals 15 residues.

This chain links TRBV5-1 with TRBJ1-5; D gene ambiguous. Germline loops: CDR1 SGHRS, CDR2 YFSETQ. The CDR3 length is 14 residues. V lost 2 bases and J lost 2, with 8 bases in between. As DNA, the CDR3 is TGCGCCAGCAGCTTCGAGGGTGGCAATCAGCCCCAGCATTTT. Protein sequence: CASSFEGGNQPQHF.

This clonotype was seen repeatedly, ten times or more. This chain joins TRBV28 and TRBJ2-3; D might be TRBD1 (5 bases). This CDR3 is 14 amino acids long. The V end lost 3 bases, the J end lost 6 bases, and 13 bases lay between the germline ends. Germline V lookup: CDR1 MDHEN, CDR2 SYDVKM. CDR3 in DNA: TGTGCCAGCAGTTTCAGGGTACCAGCGGATACGCAGTATTTT. The encoded protein is CASSFRVPADTQYF.

This clonotype was picked up many times. The CDR3 reads CASSLSGGLGPQHF. In DNA, the CDR3 is TGTGCCAGCAGTTTAAGCGGTGGGTTGGGGCCCCAGCATTTT. This chain links TRBV12-3 or TRBV12-4 with TRBJ1-5; no definite D call. The germline V and J ends were trimmed by 2 bases and 9 bases, with 14 bases remaining between them. This CDR3 region has 14 residues.

The V and J genes are TRBV4-3 and TRBJ1-5; possible D gene TRBD1, 5 bases. Germline-derived CDR1 and CDR2 are LGHNA and YSLEER. The CDR3 sequence is 16 residues long. Trimming took 0 bases from V and 1 from J, leaving 10 bases between them. CDR3 coding DNA: TGCGCCAGCAGCCAAGATTTCGGGGCAAGCAATCAGCCCCAGCATTTT. It codes for CASSQDFGASNQPQHF.

This clonotype was observed at least ten times. This chain uses TRBV12-3 or TRBV12-4 with TRBJ1-3, with D possibly matching TRBD1 (5 bases). The CDR3 runs 17 residues. The V end lost 4 bases, the J end lost 0 bases, and 16 bases lay between the germline ends. CDR3 residues: CASSSGTDRVSGNTIYF. In DNA form, the CDR3 reads TGTGCCAGCAGTTCGGGGACTGACCGAGTCTCTGGAAACACCATATATTTT.

This clonotype has a count of ten or more. The gene calls are TRBV12-3 or TRBV12-4 and TRBJ1-1; the D gene is possibly TRBD1 (5 bases). The V end was cut by 5 bases, the J end by 8 bases, with 15 bases between. This CDR3 has 13 residues. The CDR3 protein is CASSTPGTTEAFF. The CDR3 region has the DNA TGTGCCAGCAGTACCCCCGGGACTACGGAAGCTTTCTTT.

The V gene is TRBV7-2, the J gene TRBJ1-1; D unresolved. Germline assignment: CDR1 SGHTA and CDR2 FQGNSA. CDR3 length: 13 residues. Trimming left V 1 base short and J 1 base short, with 4 bases between. The CDR3 is CASSLVWNTEAFF. The CDR3, as DNA: TGTGCCAGCAGCTTAGTATGGAACACTGAAGCTTTCTTT.

This clonotype has a handful of counts. J is TRBJ1-6 and V is TRBV2; 7 nucleotides align to TRBD1. The J segment lost 1 base and the V segment lost 5 bases, leaving 2 bases of the junction unmatched. Germline V CDR1 and CDR2: SNHLY, FYNNEI. The length of the CDR3 is 15 residues. The CDR3 reads CASSTGVSYNSPLHF. CDR3 DNA sequence: TGTGCCAGCAGTACAGGGGTTTCCTATAATTCACCCCTCCACTTT.

The J gene is TRBJ2-3, the V gene TRBV2; no reliable D call. The germline CDR1 and CDR2 sequences are SNHLY and FYNNEI. The CDR3 length is 14 residues. The ends were cut back, 4 bases at V and 2 bases at J, with 10 bases in the middle. The CDR3 DNA is TGTGCCAGCAGTGTCGGAAAGGACACAGATACGCAGTATTTT. As protein: CASSVGKDTDTQYF.

This clonotype was counted a few times. The rearrangement links TRBV20-1 to TRBJ2-7, with D tentatively TRBD1 or TRBD2 (5 bases each). V gave up 3 bases and J gave up 0 bases, with 12 bases separating them. Germline V gene data show CDR1 as DFQATT and CDR2 as SNEGSKA (reference sequence). This CDR3 region has 14 residues. This CDR3 is CSASSGTSSYEQYF. CDR3 coding DNA: TGCAGTGCTAGTAGTGGGACCAGCTCCTACGAGCAGTACTTC.

This clonotype was picked up a small number of times. This rearrangement joins TRBV6-2 or TRBV6-3 to TRBJ2-1; TRBD1 agrees at 7 bases. This CDR3 is 17 amino acids long. The germline V gene has CDR1 MNHEY and CDR2 SVGEGT. Trimming took 4 bases from V and 1 from J; bases not matched to a gene: 10. The CDR3 here is CASSSPHRQGSYNEQFF. The CDR3 DNA is TGTGCCAGCAGTTCCCCTCACCGACAGGGATCCTACAATGAGCAGTTCTTC.

The chain uses TRBV7-3 and TRBJ1-2, with 9 positions matching TRBD1. After removal of 8 bases from V and 8 bases from J, the junction contained 9 bases not matched to a gene. This CDR3 has 13 amino acids. CDR1 is SGHTA, CDR2 FQGTGA, per germline. In DNA, the CDR3 is TGTGCCAGCGCTGGGGGACAGGGCGGAGGCTACACCTTC. Amino acids: CASAGGQGGGYTF.

This clonotype was counted between two and nine times. The chain is built from TRBV5-1 and TRBJ2-5, with TRBD2 as a possible D gene (6 bases). The V gene's germline CDR1 is SGHRS and CDR2 YFSETQ. The V and J ends lost 0 bases and 6 bases respectively, with 12 bases between them. CDR3 length: 14 amino acids. The CDR3 nucleotides read TGCGCCAGCAGCTTGGCTGGAGGGGACCAGACCCAGTACTTC. Encoded protein: CASSLAGGDQTQYF.

The V gene is TRBV28, the J gene TRBJ2-6; TRBD1 agrees at 8 bases. CDR1 and CDR2 (germline): MDHEN, SYDVKM. This CDR3 has 17 residues. After removal of 4 bases from V and 0 bases from J, the junction contained 5 bases not matched to a gene. The DNA for the CDR3 is TGTGCCAGCAGTTGGGGACAGGCCAGCTCTGGGGCCAACGTCCTGACTTTC. It codes for CASSWGQASSGANVLTF.